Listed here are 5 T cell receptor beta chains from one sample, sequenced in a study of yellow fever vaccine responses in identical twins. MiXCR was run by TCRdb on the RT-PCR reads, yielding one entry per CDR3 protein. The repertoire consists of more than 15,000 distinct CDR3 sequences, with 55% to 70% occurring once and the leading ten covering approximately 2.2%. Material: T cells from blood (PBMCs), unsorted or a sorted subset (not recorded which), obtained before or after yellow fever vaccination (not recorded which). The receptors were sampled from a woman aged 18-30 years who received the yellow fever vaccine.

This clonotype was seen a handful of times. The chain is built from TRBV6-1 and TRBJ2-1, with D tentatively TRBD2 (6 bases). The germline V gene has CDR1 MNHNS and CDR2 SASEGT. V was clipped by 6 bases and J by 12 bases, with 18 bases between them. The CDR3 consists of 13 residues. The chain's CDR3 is CASRSQRVYGQFF. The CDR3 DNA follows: TGTGCCAGCAGGTCTCAGCGGGTTTATGGGCAGTTCTTC.

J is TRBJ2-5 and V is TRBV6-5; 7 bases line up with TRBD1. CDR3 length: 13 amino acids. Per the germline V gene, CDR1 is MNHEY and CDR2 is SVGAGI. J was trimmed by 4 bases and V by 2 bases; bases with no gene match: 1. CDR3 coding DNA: TGTGCCAGCAGTTACAACAGGGGAGAGACCCAGTACTTC. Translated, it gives CASSYNRGETQYF.

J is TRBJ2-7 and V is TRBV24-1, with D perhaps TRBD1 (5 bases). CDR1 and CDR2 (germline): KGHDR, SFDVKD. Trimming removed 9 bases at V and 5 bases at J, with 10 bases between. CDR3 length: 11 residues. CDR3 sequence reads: CATWIGDEQYF. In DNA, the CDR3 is TGTGCCACCTGGATAGGGGACGAGCAGTACTTC.

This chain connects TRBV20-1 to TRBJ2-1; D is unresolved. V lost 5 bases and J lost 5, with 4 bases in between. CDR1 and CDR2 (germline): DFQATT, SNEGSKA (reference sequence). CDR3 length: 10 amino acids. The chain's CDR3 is CSAGNNEQFF. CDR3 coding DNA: TGCAGTGCTGGTAACAATGAGCAGTTCTTC.

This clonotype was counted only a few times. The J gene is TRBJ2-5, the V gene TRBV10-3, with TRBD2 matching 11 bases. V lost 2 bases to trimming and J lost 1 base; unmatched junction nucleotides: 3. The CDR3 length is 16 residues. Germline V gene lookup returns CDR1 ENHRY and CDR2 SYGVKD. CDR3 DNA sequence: TGTGCCATCAGTGAGGGACTAGCGGGTCTCCAAGAGACCCAGTACTTC. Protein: CAISEGLAGLQETQYF.